A selection of T cell receptor beta chains follows, all from one sample in a study of blood T cell repertoires in COVID-19. Clones were read by immunoSEQ multiplex PCR, and TCRdb kept only the in-frame ones, dropping some. The table includes 160,000 or so clones, 65% to 85% detected once. Sequenced input: peripheral blood. The receptors stem from a woman older than 75 with acute or convalescent COVID-19. CDR3s include the opening cysteine and the closing phenylalanine or tryptophan. The D gene is left open where the match is weak. Some rows have no size entry. The others give once, few or many, or a class for an expanded clone.

CDR3: CASSLGGGRTEAFF
DNA: TGTGCCAGCAGCCTCGGAGGAGGGAGGACTGAAGCTTTCTTT
J: TRBJ1-1
V: TRBV7-2
size: NA
D: NA

CDR3: CAWSVPGNEGTEAFF
DNA: TGTGCCTGGAGTGTGCCAGGGAATGAAGGCACTGAAGCTTTCTTT
J: TRBJ1-1
V: TRBV30
size: NA
D: NA

CDR3: CASSLPLAGLYNEQFF
DNA: TGTGCCAGCAGTTTACCACTAGCGGGACTTTACAATGAGCAGTTCTTC
J: TRBJ2-1
V: TRBV28
size: NA
D: TRBD2

CDR3: CASTHPASGSYEQFF
DNA: TGTGCCAGCACCCATCCCGCTAGCGGGAGTTATGAGCAGTTCTTC
J: TRBJ2-1
V: TRBV27
size: NA
D: TRBD2

CDR3: CASSETRDYEQYF
DNA: TGTGCCAGCAGTGAAACCCGGGATTACGAGCAGTACTTC
J: TRBJ2-7
V: TRBV6-1
size: NA
D: NA

CDR3: CASIRAGGRNEQFF
DNA: TGTGCCAGCATAAGGGCAGGGGGAAGGAATGAGCAGTTCTTC
J: TRBJ2-1
V: TRBV13
size: NA
D: TRBD1

CDR3: CASLDQGISGNTIYF
DNA: TGTGCCAGCCTGGATCAGGGGATCTCTGGAAACACCATATATTTT
J: TRBJ1-3
V: TRBV6-6
size: NA
D: NA

CDR3: CASSYPALAGGLLYEQYF
DNA: TGTGCCAGCAGTTATCCTGCACTAGCGGGAGGGCTCCTTTACGAGCAGTACTTC
J: TRBJ2-7
V: TRBV6-2/TRBV6-3
size: NA
D: TRBD2

CDR3: CASSEVAGNEQFF
DNA: TGTGCCAGCAGTGAGGTAGCGGGAAATGAGCAGTTCTTC
J: TRBJ2-1
V: TRBV2
size: NA
D: TRBD2

CDR3: CASSLGTGASETQYF
DNA: TGTGCCAGCAGCTTAGGGACAGGGGCGTCGGAGACCCAGTACTTC
J: TRBJ2-5
V: TRBV11-3
size: NA
D: TRBD1

CDR3: CASSLQGRGSYNEQFF
DNA: TGTGCCAGCAGTTTACAAGGGAGGGGCTCCTACAATGAGCAGTTCTTC
J: TRBJ2-1
V: TRBV28
size: NA
D: TRBD2

CDR3: CASSRGTGGYSPLHF
DNA: TGTGCCAGCAGCAGAGGGACAGGGGGCTATTCACCCCTCCACTTT
J: TRBJ1-6
V: TRBV7-2
size: NA
D: TRBD1

CDR3: CASSLRGSSYNSPLHF
DNA: TGCGCCAGCAGCTTGAGAGGAAGCTCCTATAATTCACCCCTCCACTTT
J: TRBJ1-6
V: TRBV5-1
size: few
D: NA

CDR3: CASSLSAGGDTDTQYF
DNA: TGTGCCAGCAGTCTCTCGGCGGGTGGGGACACAGATACGCAGTATTTT
J: TRBJ2-3
V: TRBV28
size: NA
D: NA

CDR3: CASSLMGQGAGELFF
DNA: TGTGCCAGCAGCTTAATGGGACAGGGGGCCGGGGAGCTGTTTTTT
J: TRBJ2-2
V: TRBV7-8
size: once
D: TRBD1

CDR3: CASTHSGGPYNEQFF
DNA: TGTGCCAGCACTCACTCGGGGGGTCCCTACAATGAGCAGTTCTTC
J: TRBJ2-1
V: TRBV28
size: few
D: TRBD2

CDR3: CASRAGGRNTEAFF
DNA: TGTGCCAGCAGAGCAGGGGGGAGGAACACTGAAGCTTTCTTT
J: TRBJ1-1
V: TRBV2
size: NA
D: TRBD1

CDR3: CAWSLKGAWGYTF
DNA: TGTGCCTGGAGTTTGAAGGGGGCATGGGGCTACACCTTC
J: TRBJ1-2
V: TRBV30
size: NA
D: TRBD1

CDR3: CASSFGGAESHYQETQYF
DNA: TGTGCCAGCAGTTTTGGGGGGGCGGAAAGTCACTACCAAGAGACCCAGTACTTC
J: TRBJ2-5
V: TRBV28
size: NA
D: NA

CDR3: CASSGLGLAQFF
DNA: TGTGCCAGCAGTGGGCTGGGTCTAGCTCAGTTCTTC
J: TRBJ2-1
V: TRBV2
size: NA
D: NA

CDR3: CARSLGAGAVGKLFF
DNA: TGTGCCAGAAGCTTAGGGGCGGGGGCTGTGGGAAAACTGTTTTTT
J: TRBJ1-4
V: TRBV7-5
size: once
D: NA

CDR3: CASSLAGDTDTQYF
DNA: TGCGCCAGCAGTCTAGCGGGAGACACAGATACGCAGTATTTT
J: TRBJ2-3
V: TRBV5-1
size: few
D: TRBD2

CDR3: CASSLAGLYGYTF
DNA: TGTGCCAGCAGCTTGGCGGGACTCTATGGCTACACCTTC
J: TRBJ1-2
V: TRBV5-6
size: NA
D: NA

CDR3: CASSPGSGGSSPLHF
DNA: TGCGCCAGCAGCCCCGGATCAGGGGGGTCTTCACCCCTCCACTTT
J: TRBJ1-6
V: TRBV5-1
size: NA
D: TRBD1

CDR3: CASSAHRGGKEKLFF
DNA: TGTGCCAGCAGCGCTCACAGGGGGGGAAAGGAAAAACTGTTTTTT
J: TRBJ1-4
V: TRBV9
size: NA
D: TRBD1

CDR3: CASRTGDRGRHKFF
DNA: TGTGCCAGCAGAACAGGAGATCGCGGGAGGCATAAGTTCTTC
J: TRBJ2-1
V: TRBV28
size: few
D: TRBD2

CDR3: CASSLVTGGSYEQYF
DNA: TGTGCCAGCAGCTTAGTTACCGGGGGCTCCTACGAGCAGTACTTC
J: TRBJ2-7
V: TRBV7-9
size: NA
D: NA